One T cell receptor beta chain is described in this entry. Antigen specificity is unknown. Libraries were made from TCR beta cDNA, and they carried unique molecular identifiers. Each CDR3 protein is one row after TCRdb ran MiXCR on the PCR reads. Among 740,000 or so distinct CDR3 sequences listed, around 50% were seen once. This record belongs to a study of post-analysis software for immune sequencing data. Study at large: Included courses were relapsing-remitting and secondary progressive multiple sclerosis; progressive-relapsing multiple sclerosis was also included.

Study results and caveats: Analysis by F measure revealed that same-batch samples clustered strongly together. Significantly lower normalized Chao1 diversity was found in patients with multiple sclerosis relative to controls.

This receptor was identified in a girl under 18 with multiple sclerosis. The specimen sequenced was blood.

The DNA of the CDR3 is TGTGCCAGCAGCGTAGCCCTGCAAGAGACCCAGTACTTC. It translates to CASSVALQETQYF. J is TRBJ2-5 and V is TRBV9, with D unresolved. Deletions cut 0 bases from V and 2 bases from J, with 5 bases between. CDR3 length: 13 residues. CDR1 is SGDLS, CDR2 YYNGEE, per germline. Looking up the rest from reference TRBV9 and TRBJ2-5 gives the full variable domain: DSGVTQTPKHLITATGQRVTLRCSPRSGDLSVYWYQQSLDQGLQFLIQYYNGEERAKGNILERFSAQQFPDLHSELNLSSLELGDSALYFCASSVALQETQYFGPGTRLLVL.